This T cell receptor beta chain originates from a study of blood T cell repertoires in COVID-19. Looking at the study overall: Samples representing acute and convalescent COVID-19 were sourced from the United States, Italy and Spain.

Trimming at V came to 5 bases and at J to 2 bases, leaving 2 bases not matched to a gene. The CDR3 runs 13 residues. CDR1 and CDR2 from the germline V gene are SGHTA and FQGNSA. Produced via immunoSEQ multiplex PCR; TCRdb's table is partial and in-frame only. The sample has roughly 160,000 clones, 80% to 90% seen once. The sequence came from a woman of 80 years or more with acute or convalescent COVID-19. The sample comprised peripheral blood. This chain uses TRBV7-2 with TRBJ2-7; 8 positions agree with TRBD2. This CDR3 reads CASSPGGAYEQYF. In DNA form, the CDR3 reads TGTGCCAGCAGCCCCGGGGGGGCCTACGAGCAGTACTTC.